Shown below are 9 T cell receptor beta chains from a single sample sequenced in a study of OX40 agonist ivuxolimab in advanced cancers. Here immunoSEQ multiplex PCR was the method, and the copy in TCRdb shows in-frame clones only, minus some. The sample contains around 80,000 clones, around 94% of which appear only once. Sequencing used CD4+ or CD8+ T cells sorted from blood, obtained in a trial of the OX40 agonist ivuxolimab. These receptors were taken from an adult with an advanced solid tumor such as melanoma, head and neck, liver or kidney cancer.

The V call is TRBV27, the J call TRBJ2-3; TRBD2 matches 7 bases. The CDR3 consists of 16 residues. Germline-derived CDR1 and CDR2 are MNHEY and SMNVEV (reference sequence). V shed 6 bases, J shed 0 bases, and the junction held 9 bases outside the gene matches. For the CDR3, the DNA is TGTGCCAGCAGGGAACTAGAGGGACTAAGCACAGATACGCAGTATTTT. Translation: CASRELEGLSTDTQYF.

The V and J genes are TRBV6-5 and TRBJ2-3; no reliable D call. This CDR3 has 14 amino acids. Germline lookup yields CDR1 MNHEY and CDR2 SVGAGI. The ends were cut back, 2 bases at V and 4 bases at J, with 10 bases in the middle. Here the CDR3 reads CASSYGPEPDTQYF. In DNA, the CDR3 is TGTGCCAGCAGTTACGGGCCCGAACCAGATACGCAGTATTTT.

The chain couples TRBV7-9 to TRBJ2-2, with TRBD1 matching over 8 bases. CDR3 length: 13 amino acids. The V gene's germline CDR1 is SEHNR and CDR2 FQNEAQ (reference sequence). The trim removed 5 bases at V and 5 bases at J, leaving 1 base unmatched. This CDR3 reads CASSRTGTGELFF. For the CDR3, the DNA is TGTGCCAGCAGCCGGACAGGGACCGGGGAGCTGTTTTTT.

On this clone: At one end, the junction sequence differs from germline, possibly due to a read error. The chain links TRBV29-1 to TRBJ2-5; D may correspond to TRBD1 or TRBD2 (7 bases each). The CDR3 length is 10 residues. Germline V gene sequence: CDR1 SQVTM, CDR2 ANQGSEA. The CDR3, as DNA: TGCAGCGGGGGGGGGACAGCGTCAGACTTC. Translating gives CSGGGTASDF.

V gene TRBV7-6 combines with J gene TRBJ2-2; 11 nucleotides agree with TRBD2. With V trimmed by 4 bases and J by 7 bases, 11 bases remained unmatched. From germline, CDR1 is SGHVS and CDR2 FNYEAQ. This CDR3 is built from 17 residues. The CDR3 reads CASSSIAGGPGNGELFF. CDR3 bases: TGTGCCAGCAGCTCAATAGCGGGAGGGCCCGGGAACGGGGAGCTGTTTTTT.

The J gene is TRBJ1-2, the V gene TRBV10-3; D unclear. Germline-derived CDR1 and CDR2 are ENHRY and SYGVKD. The CDR3 has 15 residues. Trimming removed 0 bases from V and 0 bases from J, with 8 bases in between. The CDR3 DNA reads TGTGCCATCAGTGAGTCACAGATAGCTAACTATGGCTACACCTTC. As protein: CAISESQIANYGYTF.

This clone is a singleton in its sample. The rearrangement uses TRBV6-5 and TRBJ2-1; the D gene is possibly TRBD1 (5 bases). This CDR3 is built from 15 residues. Trimming cost V 8 bases and J 2 bases, with 16 bases left between them. The germline V gene encodes CDR1 MNHEY and CDR2 SVGAGI. The CDR3 DNA reads TGTGCCAGCCGATTGGGGCTACGGCCCTACAATGAGCAGTTCTTC. This gives the protein CASRLGLRPYNEQFF.

The chain has TRBV27 and TRBJ1-5, with a tentative D call TRBD1 (5 bases). This CDR3 comprises 14 residues. The germline gives CDR1 MNHEY, CDR2 SMNVEV (reference sequence). Trimming removed 3 bases at V and 7 bases at J, with 13 bases between. CDR3 region: CASSLLQGEQPQHF. The CDR3 coding sequence is TGTGCCAGCAGTTTGTTGCAGGGCGAACAGCCCCAGCATTTT.

V gene TRBV4-3 combines with J gene TRBJ1-6; a possible D gene is TRBD1 (6 bases). This CDR3 region has 16 residues. V was trimmed by 4 bases and J by 5 bases, leaving 15 bases between them. Per germline, CDR1 LGHNA and CDR2 YSLEER. This chain's CDR3 is CASSPFGHRDNSPLHF. In nucleotides, the CDR3 is TGCGCCAGCAGCCCCTTCGGGCACAGGGATAATTCACCCCTCCACTTT.